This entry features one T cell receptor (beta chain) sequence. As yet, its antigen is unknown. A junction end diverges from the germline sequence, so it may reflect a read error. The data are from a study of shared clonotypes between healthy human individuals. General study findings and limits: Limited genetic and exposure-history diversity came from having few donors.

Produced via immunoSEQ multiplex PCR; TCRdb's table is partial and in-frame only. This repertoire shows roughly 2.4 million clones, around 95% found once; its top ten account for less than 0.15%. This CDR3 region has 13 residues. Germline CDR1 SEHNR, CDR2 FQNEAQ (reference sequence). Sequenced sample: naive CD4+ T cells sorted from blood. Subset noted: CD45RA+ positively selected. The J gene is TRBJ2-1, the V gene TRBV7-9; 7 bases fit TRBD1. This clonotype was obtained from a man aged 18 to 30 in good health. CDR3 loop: CASSFDRVNVQFF. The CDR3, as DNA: TGTGCCAGCAGCTTCGACAGGGTCAATGTGCAGTTCTTC.